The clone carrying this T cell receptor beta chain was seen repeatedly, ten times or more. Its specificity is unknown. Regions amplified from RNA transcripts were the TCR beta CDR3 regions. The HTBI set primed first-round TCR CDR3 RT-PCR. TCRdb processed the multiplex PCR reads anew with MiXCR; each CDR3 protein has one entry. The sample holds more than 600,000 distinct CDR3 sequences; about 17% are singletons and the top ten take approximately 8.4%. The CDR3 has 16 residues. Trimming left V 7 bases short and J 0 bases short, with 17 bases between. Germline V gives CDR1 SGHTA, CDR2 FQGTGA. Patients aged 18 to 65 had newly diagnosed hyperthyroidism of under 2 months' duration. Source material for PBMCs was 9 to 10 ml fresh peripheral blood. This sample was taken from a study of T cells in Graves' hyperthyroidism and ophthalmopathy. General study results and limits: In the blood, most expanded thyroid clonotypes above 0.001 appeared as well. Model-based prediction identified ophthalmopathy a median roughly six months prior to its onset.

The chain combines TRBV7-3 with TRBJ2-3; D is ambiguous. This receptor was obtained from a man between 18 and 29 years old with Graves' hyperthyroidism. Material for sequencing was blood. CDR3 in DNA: TGTGCCAGCAACTCAGGCCCGGCTGGCAGCACAGATACGCAGTATTTT. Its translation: CASNSGPAGSTDTQYF.